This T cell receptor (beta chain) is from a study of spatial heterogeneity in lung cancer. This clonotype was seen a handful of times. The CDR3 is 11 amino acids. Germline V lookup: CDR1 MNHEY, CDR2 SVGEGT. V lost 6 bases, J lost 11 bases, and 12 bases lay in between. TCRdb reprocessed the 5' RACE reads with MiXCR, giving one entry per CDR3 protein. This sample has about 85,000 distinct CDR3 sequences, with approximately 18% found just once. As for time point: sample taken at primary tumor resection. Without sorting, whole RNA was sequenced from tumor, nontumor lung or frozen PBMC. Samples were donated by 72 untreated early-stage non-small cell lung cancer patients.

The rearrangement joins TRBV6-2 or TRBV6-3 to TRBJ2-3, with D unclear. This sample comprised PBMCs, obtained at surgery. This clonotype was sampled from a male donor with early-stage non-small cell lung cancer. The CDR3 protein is CASSHSQGQYF. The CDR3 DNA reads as TGTGCCAGCAGCCACTCACAAGGGCAGTATTTT.